These T cell receptor beta chains were read from a single sample in a study of T cells after yellow fever vaccination. TCRdb re-called the 5' RACE reads with MiXCR, one entry per CDR3 protein. The table lists tens of thousands of distinct CDR3 sequences, around 5.5% of them singletons. Sample: PBMCs, either bulk or a sorted T-cell subset (CD4+, CD8+, memory, or dextramer-sorted; not recorded which), taken 15 days after the yellow fever booster vaccination. The receptors originated from a young man who received the YFV17D yellow fever vaccine. Both conserved end residues are part of each CDR3. D genes are given only for firm matches. Expanded clones get a size class; other rows say once, few or many, or leave the size out.

j_gene,d_gene,abundance,v_gene,CDR3nt,CDR3aa
TRBJ1-6,.,many,TRBV3-1,TGTGCCAGCAGCCAATACAGGGAGAATTCACCCCTCCACTTT,CASSQYRENSPLHF
TRBJ1-1,.,many,TRBV5-5,TGTGCCAGCAGTTTAACCGGGACAAAGAACACTGAAGCTTTCTTT,CASSLTGTKNTEAFF
TRBJ2-6,.,many,TRBV7-2,TGTGCCAGCAGCTTAGTGAGTGCTGGGGCCAACGTCCTGACTTTC,CASSLVSAGANVLTF
TRBJ2-7,TRBD2,many,TRBV12-3/TRBV12-4,TGTGCCAGCAGTTTTACCGGGACTAGCGTTTCGGAGCAGTACTTC,CASSFTGTSVSEQYF
TRBJ2-4,.,many,TRBV7-3,TGTGCCAGCAGCTTAAATCACGCAGCCAACATTCAGTACTTC,CASSLNHAANIQYF
TRBJ2-7,.,many,TRBV6-1,TGTGCCAGCAGTGAAGTTTCCGGGAGCCATTACGAGCAGTACTTC,CASSEVSGSHYEQYF
TRBJ2-5,TRBD2,many,TRBV12-3/TRBV12-4,TGTGCCAGCACCACTAGCGCAGAGACCCAGTACTTC,CASTTSAETQYF
TRBJ2-5,.,many,TRBV12-3/TRBV12-4,TGTGCCAGCAGTTGGAGGGGGGGTGAGGAGACCCAGTACTTC,CASSWRGGEETQYF
TRBJ2-6,.,few,TRBV19,TGTGCCAGTACTAAAAAGGGGGTTGGGGCCAACGTCCTGACTTTC,CASTKKGVGANVLTF
TRBJ2-2,TRBD1,many,TRBV5-5,TGTGCCAGCAGCTCGCCGGGACAGCTCACCGGGGAGCTGTTTTTT,CASSSPGQLTGELFF
TRBJ2-3,.,few,TRBV30,TGTGCCTGGAGTTGGGCAGGGTGGCCAGATACGCAGTATTTT,CAWSWAGWPDTQYF
TRBJ2-3,.,many,TRBV7-7,TGTGCCAGCAGCTTAGCCCAAACGGCGGGAATGAATACGCAGTATTTT,CASSLAQTAGMNTQYF
TRBJ2-4,.,many,TRBV7-2,TGTGCCAGCAGCTTGGGCAGGGGAGCCAAAAACATTCAGTACTTC,CASSLGRGAKNIQYF
TRBJ2-5,.,.,TRBV6-1,TGTGCCAGCAGTGAGATAATGGATAAAGAGACCCAGTACTTC,CASSEIMDKETQYF
TRBJ2-5,.,many,TRBV6-2/TRBV6-3,TGTGCCAGCAGTTACCGTATCCAATTCCAGGGGGGGAGAACCCAGTACTTC,CASSYRIQFQGGRTQYF
TRBJ2-2,.,many,TRBV2,TGTGCCAGCAGACGCACCGGGGAGCTGTTTTTT,CASRRTGELFF
TRBJ1-1,.,many,TRBV7-2,TGTGCCAGCAGCTTAATGCCATTGAACACTGAAGCTTTCTTT,CASSLMPLNTEAFF
TRBJ2-4,.,many,TRBV12-3/TRBV12-4,TGTGCCAGCACCTGGGCGGGAAGGAACATTCAGTACTTC,CASTWAGRNIQYF
TRBJ2-6,TRBD1,many,TRBV4-3,TGCGCCAGCAGCCAATATCCGGGACAGCCGACTTTC,CASSQYPGQPTF
TRBJ2-2,.,many,TRBV25-1,TGTGCCAGCAGGCCAGACGGGACCGGGGAGCTGTTTTTT,CASRPDGTGELFF
TRBJ2-7,.,many,TRBV18,TGTGCCAGCTCACGCGAAGGACCGACCTACGAGCAGTACTTC,CASSREGPTYEQYF
TRBJ2-1,.,many,TRBV20-1,TGCAGTGCTAGAGATTGGGCCAGAGGCAATGAGCAGTTCTTC,CSARDWARGNEQFF